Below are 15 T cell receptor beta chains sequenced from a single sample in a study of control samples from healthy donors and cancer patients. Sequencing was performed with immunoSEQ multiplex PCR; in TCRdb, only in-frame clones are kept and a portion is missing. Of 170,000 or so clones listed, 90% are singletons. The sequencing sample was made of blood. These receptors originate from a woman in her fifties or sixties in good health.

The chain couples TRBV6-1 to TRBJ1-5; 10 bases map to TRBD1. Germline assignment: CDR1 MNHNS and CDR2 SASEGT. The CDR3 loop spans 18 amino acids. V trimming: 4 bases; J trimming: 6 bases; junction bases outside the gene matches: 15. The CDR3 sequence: CASSALMDRGRDSQPQHF. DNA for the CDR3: TGTGCCAGCAGTGCGCTTATGGACAGGGGGAGGGACAGTCAGCCCCAGCATTTT.

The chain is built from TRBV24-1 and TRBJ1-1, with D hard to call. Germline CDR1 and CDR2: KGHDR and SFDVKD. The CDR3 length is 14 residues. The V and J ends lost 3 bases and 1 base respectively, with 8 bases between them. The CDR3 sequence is CATSDPSSNTEAFF. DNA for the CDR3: TGTGCCACCAGTGATCCGAGCTCGAACACTGAAGCTTTCTTT.

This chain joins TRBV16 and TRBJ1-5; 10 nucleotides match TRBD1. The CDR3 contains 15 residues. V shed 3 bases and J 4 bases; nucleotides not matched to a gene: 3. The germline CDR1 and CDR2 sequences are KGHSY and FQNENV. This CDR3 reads CASSQEGQGNQPQHF. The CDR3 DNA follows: TGTGCCAGCAGCCAGGAGGGACAGGGGAATCAGCCCCAGCATTTT.

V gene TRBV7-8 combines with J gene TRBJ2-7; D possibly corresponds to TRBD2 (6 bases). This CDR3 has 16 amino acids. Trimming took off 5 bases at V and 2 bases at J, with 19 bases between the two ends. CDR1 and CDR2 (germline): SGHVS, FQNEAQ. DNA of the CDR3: TGTGCCAGCAGCCAGCCCCGCGGCGGGGAACCCTACGAGCAGTACTTC. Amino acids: CASSQPRGGEPYEQYF.

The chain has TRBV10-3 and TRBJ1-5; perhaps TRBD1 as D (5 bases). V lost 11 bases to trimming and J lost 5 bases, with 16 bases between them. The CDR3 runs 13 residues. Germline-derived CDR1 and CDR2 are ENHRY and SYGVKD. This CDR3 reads CAANRDRDQPQHF. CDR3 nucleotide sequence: TGTGCCGCAAACCGGGACCGTGATCAGCCCCAGCATTTT.

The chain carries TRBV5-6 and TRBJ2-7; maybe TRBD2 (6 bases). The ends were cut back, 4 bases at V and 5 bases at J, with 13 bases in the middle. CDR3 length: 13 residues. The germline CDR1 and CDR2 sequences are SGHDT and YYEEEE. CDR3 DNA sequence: TGTGCCAGCAGCCTACGTACGGGGGACGAGCAGTACTTC. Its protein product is CASSLRTGDEQYF.

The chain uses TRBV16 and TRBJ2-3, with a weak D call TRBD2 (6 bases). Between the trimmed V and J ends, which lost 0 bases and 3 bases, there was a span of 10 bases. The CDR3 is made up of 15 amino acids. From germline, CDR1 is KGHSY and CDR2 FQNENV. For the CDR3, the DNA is TGTGCCAGCAGCCAATCGCGGGGATGGACAGATACGCAGTATTTT. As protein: CASSQSRGWTDTQYF.

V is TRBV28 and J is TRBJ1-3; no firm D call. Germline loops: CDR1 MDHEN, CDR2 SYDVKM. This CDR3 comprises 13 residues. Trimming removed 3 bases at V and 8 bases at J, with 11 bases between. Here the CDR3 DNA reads TGTGCCAGCAGTTTCCCCCTCGCTTACACCATATATTTT. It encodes CASSFPLAYTIYF.

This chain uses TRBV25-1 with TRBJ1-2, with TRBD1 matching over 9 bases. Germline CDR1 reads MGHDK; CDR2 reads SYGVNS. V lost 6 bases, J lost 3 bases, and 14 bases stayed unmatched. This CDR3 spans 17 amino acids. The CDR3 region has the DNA TGTGCCAGCAGCGTACGGAGTCCGGGACAGGGCTACTATGGCTACACCTTC. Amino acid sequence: CASSVRSPGQGYYGYTF.

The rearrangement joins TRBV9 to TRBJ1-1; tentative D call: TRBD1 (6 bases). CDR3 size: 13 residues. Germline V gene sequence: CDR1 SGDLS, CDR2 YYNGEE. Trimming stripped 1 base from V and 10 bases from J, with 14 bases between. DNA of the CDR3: TGTGCCAGCAGCGTACAGGGGATCGCGGGAGCTTTCTTT. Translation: CASSVQGIAGAFF.

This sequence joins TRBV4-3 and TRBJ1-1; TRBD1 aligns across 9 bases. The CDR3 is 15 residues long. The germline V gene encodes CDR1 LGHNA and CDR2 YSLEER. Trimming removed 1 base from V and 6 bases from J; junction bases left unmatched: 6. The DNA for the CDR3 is TGCGCCAGCAGCCAAGCGATGACAGGGGGGGCTGAAGCTTTCTTT. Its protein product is CASSQAMTGGAEAFF.

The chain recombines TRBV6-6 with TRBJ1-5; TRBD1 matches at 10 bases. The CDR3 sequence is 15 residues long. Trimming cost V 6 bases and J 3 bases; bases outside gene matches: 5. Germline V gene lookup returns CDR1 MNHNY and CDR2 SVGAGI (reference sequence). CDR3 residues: CASRDRGGSNQPQHF. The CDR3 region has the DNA TGTGCCAGCAGGGACAGGGGGGGGTCCAATCAGCCCCAGCATTTT.

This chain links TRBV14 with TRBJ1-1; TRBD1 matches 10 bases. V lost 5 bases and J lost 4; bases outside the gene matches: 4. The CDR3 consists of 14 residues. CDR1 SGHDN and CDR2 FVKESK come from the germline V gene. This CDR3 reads CASSARTGGTEAFF. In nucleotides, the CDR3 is TGTGCCAGCAGCGCTCGGACAGGGGGCACTGAAGCTTTCTTT. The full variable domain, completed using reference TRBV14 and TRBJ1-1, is EAGVTQFPSHSVIEKGQTVTLRCDPISGHDNLYWYRRVMGKEIKFLLHFVKESKQDESGMPNNRFLAERTGGTYSTLKVQPAELEDSGVYFCASSARTGGTEAFFGQGTRLTVV.

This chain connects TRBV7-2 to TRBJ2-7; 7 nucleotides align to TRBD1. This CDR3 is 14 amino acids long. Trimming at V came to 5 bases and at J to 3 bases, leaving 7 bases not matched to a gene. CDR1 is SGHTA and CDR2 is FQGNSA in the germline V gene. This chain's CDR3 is CASSQMGQNYEQYF. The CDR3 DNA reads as TGTGCCAGCAGCCAGATGGGACAGAACTACGAGCAGTACTTC.

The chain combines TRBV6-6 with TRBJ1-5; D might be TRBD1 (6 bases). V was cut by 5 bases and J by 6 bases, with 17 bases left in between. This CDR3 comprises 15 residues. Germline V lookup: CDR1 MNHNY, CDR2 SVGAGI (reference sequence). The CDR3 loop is CASSPPGARAQPQHF. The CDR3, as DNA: TGTGCCAGCAGTCCTCCGGGGGCTCGAGCTCAGCCCCAGCATTTT.